Below, 25 T cell receptor beta chains from the same sample are listed, as sequenced in a study of blood T cell repertoires in COVID-19. Profiling relied on immunoSEQ multiplex PCR, and the TCRdb table lists in-frame clones only, not all of them. This sample has hundreds of thousands of clones; 70% to 90% occur once, and the top ten carry 3% to 3.5%. Sequences were obtained from peripheral blood. The receptors originated from a young man with active or convalescent COVID-19.

The V and J genes are TRBV28 and TRBJ2-1; no firm D call. The ends were cut back, 8 bases at V and 7 bases at J, with 6 bases in the middle. The CDR3 has 10 amino acids. Germline CDR1 MDHEN, CDR2 SYDVKM. The CDR3 coding sequence is TGTGCCAGCTCAGTGAATGAGCAGTTCTTC. It codes for CASSVNEQFF.

CDR3 DNA: TGCGCCAGCAGCTTGCTTCCTAGCGGGAGGTTTAGTGAGACCCAGTACTTC. Its translation: CASSLLPSGRFSETQYF. The chain links TRBV5-1 to TRBJ2-5; 11 bases are a match to TRBD2. Germline V lookup: CDR1 SGHRS, CDR2 YFSETQ. The CDR3 is 17 residues long. Trimming removed 1 base from V and 5 bases from J; junction bases left unmatched: 10.

The chain combines TRBV10-1 with TRBJ2-7, with 9 bases identical to TRBD2. The CDR3 is made up of 14 amino acids. The junction had 5 bases not matched to a gene; V was cut back by 6 bases and J by 2 bases. Germline V gene data show CDR1 as WNHNN and CDR2 as SYGVQD (reference sequence). CDR3 nucleotides: TGCGCCAGCAGAACAGCGGGAGGAACCTACGAGCAGTACTTC. The encoded protein is CASRTAGGTYEQYF.

This clone was seen just once. The genes are TRBV28 and TRBJ1-5; 7 bases align to TRBD1. The CDR3 sequence is 15 residues long. After removal of 4 bases from V and 7 bases from J, the junction contained 10 bases not matched to a gene. The germline V gene has CDR1 MDHEN and CDR2 SYDVKM. CDR3 sequence reads: CASSWMQRGGQPQHF. The CDR3 bases are TGTGCCAGCAGTTGGATGCAACGAGGGGGCCAGCCCCAGCATTTT.

CDR3 residues: CASSLNGGGETQYF. CDR3 nucleotides: TGTGCCAGCAGCTTGAACGGCGGTGGAGAGACCCAGTACTTC. The J gene is TRBJ2-5, the V gene TRBV7-2; D is uncertain. CDR1 is SGHTA, CDR2 FQGNSA, per germline. Trimming took off 3 bases at V and 4 bases at J, with 12 bases between the two ends. The CDR3 covers 14 residues.

The V and J genes are TRBV7-2 and TRBJ2-7; 13 bases are shared with TRBD2. CDR3 size: 16 residues. CDR1 is SGHTA and CDR2 is FQGNSA in the germline V gene. Unmatched junction bases numbered 13, after V lost 5 bases and J lost 9 bases. This chain's CDR3 is CASSTRGGLAGRGQYF. The CDR3 DNA follows: TGTGCCAGCAGCACCCGGGGGGGACTAGCGGGGAGAGGGCAGTACTTC.

In this sample, this clone turned up once. The genes are TRBV28 and TRBJ2-7; 8 bases agree with TRBD2. CDR1 and CDR2 from the germline V gene are MDHEN and SYDVKM. The CDR3 spans 16 residues. The V segment lost 3 bases and the J segment 1 base; nucleotides outside the gene matches: 8. This chain's CDR3 is CASSLIGASGSYEQYF. CDR3 nucleotides: TGTGCCAGCAGTTTGATAGGGGCTAGCGGGTCCTACGAGCAGTACTTC.

The chain uses TRBV11-2 and TRBJ2-3; D call uncertain. CDR1 SGHAT and CDR2 FQNNGV come from the germline V gene. CDR3 length: 13 residues. V lost 1 base and J 2 bases, leaving 4 bases between the germline ends. Here the CDR3 reads CASSLVYTDTQYF. The CDR3 nucleotides read TGTGCCAGCAGCTTAGTCTACACAGATACGCAGTATTTT.

As DNA, the CDR3 is TGTGCCAGCAGTTTATCCGGACACGACACTGAAGCTTTCTTT. It is translated as CASSLSGHDTEAFF. The rearrangement joins TRBV28 to TRBJ1-1; weak D call: TRBD1 (5 bases). Deletions cut 1 base from V and 3 bases from J, with 9 bases between. CDR3 size: 14 residues. Germline V gene lookup returns CDR1 MDHEN and CDR2 SYDVKM.

This clone has just a few counts. This chain connects TRBV5-4 to TRBJ1-1; D ambiguous. The ends were cut back, 5 bases at V and 1 base at J, with 18 bases in the middle. The germline CDR1 and CDR2 sequences are SGHNT and YYREEE (reference sequence). The CDR3 runs to 16 residues. The DNA for the CDR3 is TGTGCCAGCAGGGAGAACACCCGCGGTAGGAACACTGAAGCTTTCTTT. Protein sequence: CASRENTRGRNTEAFF. Full variable domain (missing parts from reference TRBV5-4 and TRBJ1-1): ETGVTQSPTHLIKTRGQQVTLRCSSQSGHNTVSWYQQALGQGPQFIFQYYREEENGRGNFPPRFSGLQFPNYSSELNVNALELDDSALYLCASRENTRGRNTEAFFGQGTRLTVV.

This sequence joins TRBV7-8 and TRBJ1-6, with D possibly TRBD1 on 6 matching bases. Between the trimmed V and J ends, which lost 3 bases and 6 bases, there was a span of 9 bases. Germline values: CDR1 SGHVS, CDR2 FQNEAQ. There are 14 residues in the CDR3. This chain's CDR3 is CASSFYRVNSPLHF. In DNA, the CDR3 is TGTGCCAGCAGCTTCTACAGGGTTAATTCACCCCTCCACTTT.

This clone was counted a single time. The V gene is TRBV10-1, the J gene TRBJ1-1; a possible D gene is TRBD1 (6 bases). Trimming pared 6 bases from V and 1 base from J, leaving 12 bases between. Germline CDR1 and CDR2: WNHNN and SYGVQD (reference sequence). The CDR3 covers 14 residues. CDR3 in amino acids: CASSPTTGNTEAFF. CDR3 nucleotides: TGCGCCAGCAGCCCGACGACAGGGAACACTGAAGCTTTCTTT.

This rearrangement joins TRBV2 to TRBJ1-5; perhaps TRBD1 as D (5 bases). The CDR3 covers 15 residues. Deletions cut 4 bases from V and 0 bases from J, with 10 bases between. Looked up from germline, CDR1 is SNHLY and CDR2 is FYNNEI. CDR3 in DNA: TGTGCCAGCAGTGGCCCGACAGCTAGCAATCAGCCCCAGCATTTT. Translated: CASSGPTASNQPQHF.

The rearrangement uses TRBV30 and TRBJ2-3; D is unresolved. Germline V CDR1 and CDR2: GTSNPN, SVGIG (reference sequence). Trimming left V 4 bases short and J 2 bases short, with 10 bases between. This CDR3 has 13 amino acids. The CDR3 DNA follows: TGTGCCTGGAATTATGGGCTCACAGATACGCAGTATTTT. It codes for CAWNYGLTDTQYF.

The chain uses TRBV4-3 and TRBJ1-2; D gene unclear. The germline CDR1 and CDR2 sequences are LGHNA and YSLEER. With 4 bases removed from V and 4 bases from J, the gap between germline ends came to 22 bases. The CDR3 extends over 17 amino acids. The CDR3 DNA reads TGCGCCAGCAGCCCACAATCCGGGAACCCTTCTATCTATGGCTACACCTTC. Amino acids: CASSPQSGNPSIYGYTF.

This chain connects TRBV10-1 to TRBJ2-7; 9 bases agree with TRBD1. The junction had 4 bases not matched to a gene; V was cut back by 6 bases and J by 4 bases. The CDR3 totals 13 residues. Germline lookup yields CDR1 WNHNN and CDR2 SYGVQD (reference sequence). The CDR3 coding sequence is TGCGCCAGCAGCTTCGGACAGGGGTACGAGCAGTACTTC. Translation gives CASSFGQGYEQYF.

The chain's CDR3 is CASSQAHSGVAYNEQFF. The CDR3 DNA reads TGCGCCAGCAGCCAAGCCCATAGCGGGGTTGCCTACAATGAGCAGTTCTTC. The chain uses TRBV4-3 and TRBJ2-1; TRBD2 aligns across 8 bases. The CDR3 totals 17 residues. Germline loops: CDR1 LGHNA, CDR2 YSLEER. V shed 1 base and J 2 bases; nucleotides not matched to a gene: 7.

Concerning this clone itself: One junction end disagrees with the germline gene, perhaps due to a read error. This sequence joins TRBV6-5 and TRBJ1-4, with 7 bases fitting TRBD1. The CDR3 sequence is 14 residues long. From germline, CDR1 is MNHEY and CDR2 SVGAGI. Here the CDR3 DNA reads TGTGCCAGCGGTTACAGGGGCCCCAATGAAAAACTGTTTTTT. Protein sequence: CASGYRGPNEKLFF.

The CDR3 loop reads CASSEEGRDWLTQYF. CDR3 sequence (DNA): TGTGCCAGCAGTGAAGAAGGGCGGGACTGGCTGACCCAGTACTTC. The V call is TRBV25-1, the J call TRBJ2-5, with a tentative D call TRBD2 (6 bases). Germline CDR1 reads MGHDK; CDR2 reads SYGVNS. Trimming shortened V by 2 bases and J by 7 bases, and 17 bases separated the two germline ends. The CDR3 totals 15 residues.

CDR3 residues: CASLLTGPTGELFF. As DNA, the CDR3 is TGTGCCAGCCTACTGACAGGGCCGACCGGGGAGCTGTTTTTT. The rearrangement links TRBV28 to TRBJ2-2; 7 positions agree with TRBD1. J lost 5 bases, V lost 8 bases, and 8 bases had no gene match. Per germline, CDR1 MDHEN and CDR2 SYDVKM. This CDR3 is built from 14 residues.

The J gene is TRBJ2-1, the V gene TRBV6-2 or TRBV6-3; 8 nucleotides agree with TRBD2. Losses at the gene ends were 2 bases for V and 8 bases for J; bases not matched to a gene: 20. Germline CDR1 is MNHEY and CDR2 is SVGEGT. The CDR3 is made up of 19 amino acids. This chain's CDR3 is CASSYRLAGYSGSPHEQFF. The CDR3, as DNA: TGTGCCAGCAGTTACAGGTTGGCGGGGTACAGCGGGAGTCCCCATGAGCAGTTCTTC.

The rearrangement uses TRBV2 and TRBJ2-1, with D uncertain. The CDR3 spans 14 residues. Germline CDR1 SNHLY, CDR2 FYNNEI. V was trimmed by 5 bases and J by 0 bases, leaving 8 bases between them. This CDR3 is CASSSPSSYNEQFF. The CDR3 DNA is TGTGCCAGCAGTTCTCCCAGCTCCTACAATGAGCAGTTCTTC.

This chain uses TRBV7-3 with TRBJ2-6, with TRBD1 matching over 7 bases. The germline gives CDR1 SGHTA, CDR2 FQGTGA. This CDR3 contains 18 residues. Trimming took 4 bases from V and 0 from J; bases not matched to a gene: 9. The CDR3 reads CASSSKGQAISGANVLTF. In DNA form, the CDR3 reads TGTGCCAGCAGCTCAAAAGGACAGGCGATCTCTGGGGCCAACGTCCTGACTTTC.

The chain couples TRBV6-5 to TRBJ1-2; D is unresolved. The CDR3 extends over 15 amino acids. Trimming left V 6 bases short and J 4 bases short, with 18 bases between. CDR1 is MNHEY, CDR2 SVGAGI, per germline. CDR3 sequence (DNA): TGTGCCAGCAGACCTTTGACACCCAGATTCTATGGCTACACCTTC. Its protein product is CASRPLTPRFYGYTF.

The genes are TRBV28 and TRBJ2-7; tentatively, D is TRBD2 (6 bases). This CDR3 is 15 amino acids long. Germline CDR1 is MDHEN and CDR2 is SYDVKM. Trimming shortened V by 6 bases and J by 5 bases, and 20 bases separated the two germline ends. CDR3 in amino acids: CASSTPEDYMNEQYF. The CDR3 nucleotides read TGTGCCAGCAGCACCCCGGAGGACTATATGAACGAGCAGTACTTC.